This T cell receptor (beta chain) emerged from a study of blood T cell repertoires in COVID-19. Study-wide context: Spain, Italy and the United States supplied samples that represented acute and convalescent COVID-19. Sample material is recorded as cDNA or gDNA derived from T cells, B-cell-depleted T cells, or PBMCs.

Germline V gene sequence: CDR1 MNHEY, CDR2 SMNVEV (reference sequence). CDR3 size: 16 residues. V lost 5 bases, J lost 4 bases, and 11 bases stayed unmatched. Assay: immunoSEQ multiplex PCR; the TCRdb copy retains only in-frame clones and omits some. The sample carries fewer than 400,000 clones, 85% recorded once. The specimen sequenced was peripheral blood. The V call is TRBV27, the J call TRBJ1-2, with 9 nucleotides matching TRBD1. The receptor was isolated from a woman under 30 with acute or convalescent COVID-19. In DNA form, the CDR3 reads TGTGCCAGCAGTATTAAAGGGACAGGGATGGGCTATGGCTACACCTTC. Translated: CASSIKGTGMGYGYTF.